The T cell receptor (beta chain) described here comes from a study of T-cell memory formation after mild COVID-19. On the study more broadly: Largely donor-specific TCR clusters were found.

CDR3 length: 16 residues. Germline CDR1 SGHDN, CDR2 FVKESK. V was pared by 1 base and J by 0 bases, with 10 bases between. UMIs and sample barcodes were carried by the TCR alpha and TCR beta cDNA libraries that 5'RACE produced using constant-segment primers. TCRdb re-called the 5' RACE reads through MiXCR, storing one row per CDR3 protein. The sample lists approximately 560,000 distinct CDR3 sequences, approximately 15% seen once, with about 7.4% in the top ten. This sequence originates from an adult woman who had mild COVID-19 (a few samples of this study predate the infection). Cell type and time point are not known. Material: PBMCs or a T cell subset sorted from them (not recorded which). This rearrangement joins TRBV14 to TRBJ1-5; tentative D call: TRBD1 (6 bases). DNA of the CDR3: TGTGCCAGCAGCCAAGGAGGGGGGGATAGCAATCAGCCCCAGCATTTT. Translation gives CASSQGGGDSNQPQHF.